This TCR beta chain was sequenced for a study of cytomegalovirus exposure and HLA in healthy donors. Study findings and constraints: According to an earlier analysis, most TCR beta V segments yielded productive rearrangements about 87% or about 30% of the time. Later on, a genetic analysis was performed. It linked a missense variant in DCLRE1C with V- and J-gene trimming of TCR beta. When a later analysis was performed, an Asian-associated ancestry cluster reportedly had fewer N-insertions than the approximately 690-donor mean.

The primer mix had 60 Vbeta and 13 Jbeta primers. Sequencing used immunoSEQ multiplex PCR; TCRdb keeps in-frame clones, though not all of them. The sample shows some 100,000 clones, about four fifths of them seen only once. The donors (healthy individuals) were bone marrow donors. V was pared by 3 bases and J by 0 bases, with 12 bases between. This CDR3 is 15 amino acids long. CDR1 is SGDLS, CDR2 YYNGEE, per germline. As concerns this clone: The antigen is not known.

Sample: PBMCs. This chain links TRBV9 with TRBJ1-2; TRBD1 is a possible D gene (5 bases). The receptor was isolated from a male donor in good health and CMV-seropositive. The DNA for the CDR3 is TGTGCCAGCAGCGCCAGGGATAAATCTAACTATGGCTACACCTTC. It yields the protein CASSARDKSNYGYTF.